These 9 T cell receptor beta chains came from one sample sequenced in a study of cytomegalovirus exposure and HLA in healthy donors. The study ran its PCR with 60 Vbeta and 13 Jbeta primers. Method: immunoSEQ multiplex PCR; TCRdb's copy keeps in-frame clones and lacks some. There are over 150,000 clones in the sample; 80% occur only once, and about 9.6% lies in the top ten. The specimen sequenced was PBMCs. The receptors stem from a man aged 18 to 35 in good health and CMV-seropositive.

V and J are TRBV7-2 and TRBJ1-1; D might be TRBD1 (6 bases). Germline CDR1 and CDR2: SGHTA and FQGNSA. V was pared by 4 bases and J by 5 bases, with 17 bases between. The CDR3 loop spans 15 amino acids. The DNA of the CDR3 is TGTGCCAGCAGCTCGTACAGGGTATTGGGGACTGAAGCTTTCTTT. This gives the protein CASSSYRVLGTEAFF.

The J gene is TRBJ1-2, the V gene TRBV6-6; TRBD1 aligns across 9 bases. The germline gives CDR1 MNHNY, CDR2 SVGAGI (reference sequence). V lost 2 bases, J lost 5 bases, and 6 bases stayed unmatched. This CDR3 is built from 15 residues. CDR3: CASSYDRGEWYGYTF. Here the CDR3 DNA reads TGTGCCAGCAGTTACGACAGGGGGGAGTGGTATGGCTACACCTTC.

V is TRBV4-2 and J is TRBJ2-3; TRBD2 might be the D (5 bases). Germline loops: CDR1 LGHNA, CDR2 YNFKEQ. V was cut by 5 bases and J by 0 bases, with 12 bases left in between. The CDR3 runs to 15 residues. The CDR3 nucleotides read TGTGCCAGCAGCAAGTCTCGCGGGAGCACAGATACGCAGTATTTT. Translated, it gives CASSKSRGSTDTQYF.

The J gene is TRBJ2-6, the V gene TRBV6-6, with TRBD1 matching over 9 bases. The CDR3 totals 16 residues. V was clipped by 6 bases and J by 3 bases; unmatched bases: 6. CDR1 and CDR2 (germline): MNHNY, SVGAGI (reference sequence). Here the CDR3 reads CASRKGQGSGANVLTF. The CDR3 DNA follows: TGTGCCAGCAGGAAAGGACAGGGGAGTGGGGCCAACGTCCTGACTTTC.

The V call is TRBV4-1, the J call TRBJ2-7; 8 positions agree with TRBD1. Germline lookup yields CDR1 MGHRA and CDR2 YSYEKL. The CDR3 is 15 amino acids. After removal of 5 bases from V and 0 bases from J, the junction contained 6 bases not matched to a gene. As DNA, the CDR3 is TGCGCCAGCAGCGGGACAGGCCAAGGCTCCTACGAGCAGTACTTC. This gives the protein CASSGTGQGSYEQYF.

J is TRBJ2-2 and V is TRBV4-2, with D perhaps TRBD2 (7 bases). The CDR3 is 19 residues long. CDR1 and CDR2 from the germline V gene are LGHNA and YNFKEQ. Trimming cost V 6 bases and J 1 base, with 24 bases left between them. CDR3 amino acids: CASRRGGNRAVENTGELFF. CDR3 coding DNA: TGTGCCAGCAGAAGGGGGGGGAACAGGGCCGTAGAGAACACCGGGGAGCTGTTTTTT.

The J gene is TRBJ1-2, the V gene TRBV9, with D unclear. Per the germline V gene, CDR1 is SGDLS and CDR2 is YYNGEE. The CDR3 is 15 amino acids. Deletions cut 4 bases from V and 9 bases from J, with 22 bases between. In DNA form, the CDR3 reads TGTGCCAGCAGCCCACGGGATATCCCCCAAGAACGCTACACCTTC. Its translation: CASSPRDIPQERYTF.

The chain links TRBV5-6 to TRBJ1-3; D gene uncertain. CDR3 length equals 13 residues. Trimming stripped 6 bases from V and 4 bases from J, with 11 bases between. The germline CDR1 and CDR2 sequences are SGHDT and YYEEEE. CDR3 nucleotide sequence: TGTGCCAGCAAACGTCCCGAGGGAAACACCATATATTTT. Protein: CASKRPEGNTIYF.

This rearrangement joins TRBV4-1 to TRBJ2-7, with D unresolved. Trimming stripped 2 bases from V and 0 bases from J, with 8 bases between. Germline V gives CDR1 MGHRA, CDR2 YSYEKL. The CDR3 sequence is 14 residues long. CDR3 in amino acids: CASSQTRSSYEQYF. The CDR3 DNA is TGCGCCAGCAGCCAAACCAGGTCCTCCTACGAGCAGTACTTC.